This T cell receptor (beta chain) was profiled in a study of T cell changes during pregnancy in multiple sclerosis. The CDR3 consists of 17 residues. Germline V gene sequence: CDR1 SGDLS, CDR2 YYNGEE. V was cut by 0 bases and J by 0 bases, with 12 bases left in between. Produced via immunoSEQ multiplex PCR; TCRdb's table is partial and in-frame only. The sample consists of fewer than 35,000 clones, around 90% of them appearing once. The clonotype was recovered from a female donor in good health, enrolled as a control in a pregnancy study. Source: CD4+ T cells from peripheral blood mononuclear cells, taken in the third trimester of pregnancy. This chain uses TRBV9 with TRBJ2-2; TRBD2 might be the D (7 bases). The CDR3 reads CASSVGGGGANTGELFF. CDR3 DNA sequence: TGTGCCAGCAGCGTAGGTGGGGGGGGCGCGAACACCGGGGAGCTGTTTTTT.